This T cell receptor (beta chain) was retrieved from a study of blood T cells in healthy people across ages. This clonotype came up a few times. A J-beta primer mix and a sample-barcoded 5' primer were used in a second PCR of about 7 to 11 cycles. TCRdb analysed the 5' RACE reads with MiXCR anew, one entry per CDR3 protein. The profile shows over 450,000 distinct CDR3 sequences, 24% of them singletons. The V and J ends lost 2 bases and 7 bases, in that order; junction bases with no gene match: 5. Germline assignment: CDR1 MNHEY and CDR2 SMNVEV (reference sequence). The CDR3 runs to 15 residues. These data also featured in a second study, about T cells of mothers and their children.

The origin of this receptor is a boy between 10 and 17 years old in good health. The chain is built from TRBV27 and TRBJ2-1; 10 bases line up with TRBD2. Material: blood. The CDR3 here is CASSLRAGGQNEQFF. The CDR3 coding sequence is TGTGCCAGCAGTTTAAGAGCGGGGGGGCAAAATGAGCAGTTCTTC.